This T cell receptor (beta chain) emerged from a study of technical replicates of blood from a handful of donors. The data were produced by immunoSEQ multiplex PCR, yet TCRdb's version contains in-frame clones alone and is incomplete. The data show 55,000 to 75,000 clones, around 92% seen once. This clone occurred once. The sequencing sample was made of T cells isolated from PBMCs. The clonotype originates from a human donor in good health.

Here the CDR3 DNA reads TGTGCCAGAAGCTTCGGAGGGTCCCCGTTCGCTTTCTTT. It specifies CARSFGGSPFAFF. The rearrangement links TRBV5-3 to TRBJ1-1, with unresolved D. TRBV5-3 is an open reading frame, and its role is uncertain. CDR3 size: 13 residues. V lost 2 bases and J lost 11, with 16 bases in between.